This T cell receptor beta chain was captured in a study of cytomegalovirus exposure and HLA in healthy donors. Study-level findings and limits: Prior analysis indicated that the majority of TCR beta V segments exhibited productivity approximately 90% or approximately 30% of the time.

The CDR3 sequence is 11 residues long. Per germline, CDR1 SNHLY and CDR2 FYNNEI. The V and J ends lost 8 bases and 1 base respectively, with 6 bases between them. In the PCR, 60 Vbeta and 13 Jbeta primers were used. Assay: immunoSEQ multiplex PCR; the TCRdb copy retains only in-frame clones and omits some. The sample lists approximately 31,000 clones; just under 90% were seen once. Notes on this clone: Its antigen remains unknown.

This chain connects TRBV2 to TRBJ2-7, with D hard to call. The TCR comes from a boy aged 5-17 years in good health and CMV-seronegative. Sequencing was carried out using PBMCs. CDR3 coding DNA: TGTGCCAGCGGCCCGTCCTACGAGCAGTACTTC. It translates to CASGPSYEQYF.